One and the same sample provided the 3 T cell receptor beta chains below, sequenced in a study of cytomegalovirus exposure and HLA in healthy donors. The primer mix had 60 Vbeta and 13 Jbeta primers. Sequencing used immunoSEQ multiplex PCR; TCRdb keeps in-frame clones, though not all of them. The sample records roughly 120,000 clones, 75% to 90% being singletons. The sequenced material came from PBMCs. These receptors were taken from a man aged 30-40 years in good health and CMV-seronegative.

This clone has just one count. The chain combines TRBV19 with TRBJ1-1; D is uncertain. Per the germline V gene, CDR1 is LNHDA and CDR2 is SQIVND (reference sequence). V was clipped by 8 bases and J by 1 base, with 8 bases between them. The CDR3 covers 12 residues. CDR3: CASCRGNTEAFF. CDR3 coding DNA: TGTGCCAGTTGCCGGGGGAACACTGAAGCTTTCTTT.

Here the CDR3 reads CASSYSSGTVFNEQFF. For the CDR3, the DNA is TGTGCCAGCAGTTACAGTAGCGGGACTGTTTTCAATGAGCAGTTCTTC. The V and J genes are TRBV6-5 and TRBJ2-1; 8 bases fit TRBD2. This CDR3 region has 16 residues. After removal of 2 bases from V and 6 bases from J, the junction contained 9 bases not matched to a gene. Germline-derived CDR1 and CDR2 are MNHEY and SVGAGI.

This clone is a singleton in its sample. The chain is built from TRBV7-9 and TRBJ2-1; perhaps TRBD1 as D (6 bases). Germline V gene data show CDR1 as SEHNR and CDR2 as FQNEAQ (reference sequence). Trimming cost V 4 bases and J 10 bases, with 14 bases left between them. The CDR3 is 13 residues long. The CDR3 bases are TGTGCCAGCAGCTCGGGACACACGAGAGAGCAGTTCTTC. This translates into CASSSGHTREQFF. Supplemented by reference TRBV7-9 and TRBJ2-1, the full variable domain reads DTGVSQNPRHKITKRGQNVTFRCDPISEHNRLYWYRQTLGQGPEFLTYFQNEAQLEKSRLLSDRFSAERPKGSFSTLEIQRTEQGDSAMYLCASSSGHTREQFFGPGTRLTVL.